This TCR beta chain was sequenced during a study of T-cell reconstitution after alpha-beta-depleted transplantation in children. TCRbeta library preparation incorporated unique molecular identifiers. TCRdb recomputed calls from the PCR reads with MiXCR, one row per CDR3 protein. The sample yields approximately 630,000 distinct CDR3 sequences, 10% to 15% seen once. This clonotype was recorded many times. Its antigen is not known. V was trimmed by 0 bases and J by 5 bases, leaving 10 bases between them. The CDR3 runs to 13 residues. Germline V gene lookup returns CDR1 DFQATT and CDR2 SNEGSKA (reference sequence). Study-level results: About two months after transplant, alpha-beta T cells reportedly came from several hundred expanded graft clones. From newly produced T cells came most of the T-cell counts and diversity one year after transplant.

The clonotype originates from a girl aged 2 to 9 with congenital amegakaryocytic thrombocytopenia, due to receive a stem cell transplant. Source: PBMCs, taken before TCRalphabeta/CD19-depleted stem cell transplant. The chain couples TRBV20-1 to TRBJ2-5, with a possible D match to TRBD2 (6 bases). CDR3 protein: CSARDNLAETQYF. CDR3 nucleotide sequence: TGCAGTGCTAGAGATAATCTAGCGGAGACCCAGTACTTC.